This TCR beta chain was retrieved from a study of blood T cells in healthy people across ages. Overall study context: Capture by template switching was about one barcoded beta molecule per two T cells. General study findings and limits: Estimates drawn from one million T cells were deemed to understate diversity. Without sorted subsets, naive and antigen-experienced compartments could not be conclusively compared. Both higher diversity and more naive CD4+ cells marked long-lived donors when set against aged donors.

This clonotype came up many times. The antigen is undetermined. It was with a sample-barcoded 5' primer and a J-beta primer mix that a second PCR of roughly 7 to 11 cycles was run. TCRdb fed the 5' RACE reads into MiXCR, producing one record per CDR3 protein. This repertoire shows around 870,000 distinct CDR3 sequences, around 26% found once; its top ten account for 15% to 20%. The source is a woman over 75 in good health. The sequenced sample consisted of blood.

CDR3 coding DNA: TGTGCCATCAGTAAAAGACAGGGGGATACGCAGTATTTT. Its protein is CAISKRQGDTQYF. The chain links TRBV10-3 to TRBJ2-3; 8 bases map to TRBD1. The length of the CDR3 is 13 residues. Looked up from germline, CDR1 is ENHRY and CDR2 is SYGVKD. After removal of 5 bases from V and 6 bases from J, the junction contained 4 bases not matched to a gene.